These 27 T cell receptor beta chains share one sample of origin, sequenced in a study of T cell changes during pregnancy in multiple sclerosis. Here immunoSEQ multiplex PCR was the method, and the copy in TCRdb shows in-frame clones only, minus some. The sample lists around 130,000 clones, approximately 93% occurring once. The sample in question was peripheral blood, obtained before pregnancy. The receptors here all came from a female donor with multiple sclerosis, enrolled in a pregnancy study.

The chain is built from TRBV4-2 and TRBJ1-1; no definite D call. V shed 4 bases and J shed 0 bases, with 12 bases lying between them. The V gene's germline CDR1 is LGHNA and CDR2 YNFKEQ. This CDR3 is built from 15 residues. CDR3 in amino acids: CASSPREGLNTEAFF. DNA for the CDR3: TGTGCCAGCAGCCCGCGAGAGGGTTTGAACACTGAAGCTTTCTTT.

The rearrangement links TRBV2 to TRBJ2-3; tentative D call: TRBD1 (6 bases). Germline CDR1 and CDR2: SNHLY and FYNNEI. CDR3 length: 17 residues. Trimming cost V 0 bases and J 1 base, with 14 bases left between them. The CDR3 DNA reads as TGTGCCAGCAGTGAAGCGCTGGCAGGGGCCGGCACAGATACGCAGTATTTT. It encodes CASSEALAGAGTDTQYF.

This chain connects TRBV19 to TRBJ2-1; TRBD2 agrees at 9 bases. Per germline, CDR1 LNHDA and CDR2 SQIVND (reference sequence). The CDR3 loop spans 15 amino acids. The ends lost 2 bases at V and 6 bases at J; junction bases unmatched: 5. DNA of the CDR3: TGTGCCAGTAGTATACCCAGGACTAGCGTCAATGAGCAGTTCTTC. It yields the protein CASSIPRTSVNEQFF.

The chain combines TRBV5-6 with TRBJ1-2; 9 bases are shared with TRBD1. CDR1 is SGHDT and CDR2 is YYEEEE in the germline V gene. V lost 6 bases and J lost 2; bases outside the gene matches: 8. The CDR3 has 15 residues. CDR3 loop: CASTPTGGINYGYTF. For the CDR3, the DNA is TGTGCCAGCACACCGACAGGGGGGATAAACTATGGCTACACCTTC.

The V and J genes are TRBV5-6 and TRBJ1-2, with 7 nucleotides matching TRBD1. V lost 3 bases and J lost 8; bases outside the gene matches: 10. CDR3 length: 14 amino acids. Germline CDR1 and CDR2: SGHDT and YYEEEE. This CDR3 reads CASSSRGTVAGYTF. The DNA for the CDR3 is TGTGCCAGCAGCTCTCGAGGGACAGTGGCAGGCTACACCTTC.

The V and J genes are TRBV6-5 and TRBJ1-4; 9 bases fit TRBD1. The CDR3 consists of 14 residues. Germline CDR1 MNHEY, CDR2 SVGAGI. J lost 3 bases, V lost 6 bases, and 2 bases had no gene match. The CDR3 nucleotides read TGTGCCAGCAGACAGGGGGCCGCTAATGAAAAACTGTTTTTT. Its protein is CASRQGAANEKLFF.

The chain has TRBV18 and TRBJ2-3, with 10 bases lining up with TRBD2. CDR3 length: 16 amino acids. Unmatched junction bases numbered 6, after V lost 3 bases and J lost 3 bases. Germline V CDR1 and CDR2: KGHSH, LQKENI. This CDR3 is CASSPSTSGTTDTQYF. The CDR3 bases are TGTGCCAGCTCACCGTCAACTAGCGGGACAACAGATACGCAGTATTTT.

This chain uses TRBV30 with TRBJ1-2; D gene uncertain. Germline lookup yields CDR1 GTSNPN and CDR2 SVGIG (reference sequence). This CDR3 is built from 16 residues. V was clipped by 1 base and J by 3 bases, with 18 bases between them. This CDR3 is CAWSDPSRRWYYGYTF. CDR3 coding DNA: TGTGCCTGGAGTGACCCCTCCCGCCGGTGGTACTATGGCTACACCTTC.

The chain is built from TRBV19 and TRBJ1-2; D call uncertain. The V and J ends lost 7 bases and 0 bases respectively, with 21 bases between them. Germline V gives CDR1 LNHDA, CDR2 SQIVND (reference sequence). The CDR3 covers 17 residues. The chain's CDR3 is CASTPVAPVEPNYGYTF. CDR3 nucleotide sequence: TGTGCCAGTACCCCGGTTGCCCCCGTAGAACCTAACTATGGCTACACCTTC.

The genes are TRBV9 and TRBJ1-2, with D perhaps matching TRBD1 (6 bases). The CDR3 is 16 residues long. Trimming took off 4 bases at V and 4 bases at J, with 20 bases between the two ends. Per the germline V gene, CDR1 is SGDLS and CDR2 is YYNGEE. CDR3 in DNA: TGTGCCAGCAGCCAACCTCAGACAGGAGCTTTCTATGGCTACACCTTC. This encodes CASSQPQTGAFYGYTF.

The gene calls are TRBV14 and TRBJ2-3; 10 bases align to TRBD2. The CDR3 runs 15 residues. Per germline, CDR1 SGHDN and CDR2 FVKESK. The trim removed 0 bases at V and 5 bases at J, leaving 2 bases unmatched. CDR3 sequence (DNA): TGTGCCAGCAGCCAAGATCCTAGCGGGAGAGATACGCAGTATTTT. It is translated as CASSQDPSGRDTQYF. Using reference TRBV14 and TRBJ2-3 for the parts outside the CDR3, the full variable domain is EAGVTQFPSHSVIEKGQTVTLRCDPISGHDNLYWYRRVMGKEIKFLLHFVKESKQDESGMPNNRFLAERTGGTYSTLKVQPAELEDSGVYFCASSQDPSGRDTQYFGPGTRLTVL.

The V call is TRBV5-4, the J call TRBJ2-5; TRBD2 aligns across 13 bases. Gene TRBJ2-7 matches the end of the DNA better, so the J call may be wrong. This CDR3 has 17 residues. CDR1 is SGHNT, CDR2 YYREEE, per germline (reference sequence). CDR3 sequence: CASSLAVTSGGASEQYF. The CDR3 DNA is TGTGCCAGCAGCTTGGCCGTAACTAGCGGGGGGGCAAGCGAGCAGTACTTC.

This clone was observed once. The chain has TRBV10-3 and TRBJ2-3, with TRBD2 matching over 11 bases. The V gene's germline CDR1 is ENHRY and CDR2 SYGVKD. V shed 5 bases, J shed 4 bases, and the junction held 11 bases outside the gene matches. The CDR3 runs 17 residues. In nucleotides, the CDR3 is TGTGCCATCAGTCACGCCTTCACTAGCGGGAGTTCAGATACGCAGTATTTT. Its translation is CAISHAFTSGSSDTQYF.

The CDR3 region has the DNA TGTGCCAGCAGTGAACAGTGGCGGGGCTCCCAAGAGACCCAGTACTTC. This codes for CASSEQWRGSQETQYF. The chain couples TRBV2 to TRBJ2-5, with D possibly being TRBD2 (6 bases). Germline CDR1 reads SNHLY; CDR2 reads FYNNEI. The CDR3 is 16 amino acids. The germline V and J ends were trimmed by 2 bases and 1 base, with 14 bases remaining between them.

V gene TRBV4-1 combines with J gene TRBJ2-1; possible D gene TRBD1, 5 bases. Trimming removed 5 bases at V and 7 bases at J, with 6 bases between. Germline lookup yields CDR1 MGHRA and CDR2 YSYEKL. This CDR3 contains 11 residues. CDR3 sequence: CASSAGNEQFF. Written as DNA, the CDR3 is TGCGCCAGCAGCGCAGGGAATGAGCAGTTCTTC.

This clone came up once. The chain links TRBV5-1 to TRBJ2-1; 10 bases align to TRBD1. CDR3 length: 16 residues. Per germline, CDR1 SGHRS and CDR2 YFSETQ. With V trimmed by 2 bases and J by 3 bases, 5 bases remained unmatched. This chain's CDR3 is CASSFLGTGDYNEQFF. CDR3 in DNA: TGCGCCAGCAGCTTCCTGGGGACAGGGGACTACAATGAGCAGTTCTTC.

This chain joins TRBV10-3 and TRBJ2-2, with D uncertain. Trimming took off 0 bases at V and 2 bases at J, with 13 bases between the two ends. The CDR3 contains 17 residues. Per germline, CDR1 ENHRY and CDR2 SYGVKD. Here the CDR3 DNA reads TGTGCCATCAGTGAGTCTGGCGACACCCTTAACACCGGGGAGCTGTTTTTT. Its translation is CAISESGDTLNTGELFF.

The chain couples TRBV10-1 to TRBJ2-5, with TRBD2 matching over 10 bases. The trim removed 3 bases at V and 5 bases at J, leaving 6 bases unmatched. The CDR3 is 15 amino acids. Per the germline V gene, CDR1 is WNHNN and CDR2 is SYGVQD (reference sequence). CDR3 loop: CASSELAGSGETQYF. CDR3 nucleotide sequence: TGCGCCAGCAGTGAACTAGCGGGATCCGGGGAGACCCAGTACTTC.

The CDR3 sequence is CSVPFDTSGGDGEQFF. The CDR3 nucleotides are TGCAGCGTTCCTTTTGATACTAGCGGGGGGGACGGTGAGCAGTTCTTC. The rearrangement joins TRBV29-1 to TRBJ2-1, with TRBD2 matching 13 bases. CDR1 and CDR2 from the germline V gene are SQVTM and ANQGSEA. The CDR3 length is 16 residues. The ends lost 5 bases at V and 9 bases at J; junction bases unmatched: 13.

This CDR3 reads CASSRAGGTEAFF. The CDR3 coding sequence is TGTGCCAGCAGCCGAGCGGGGGGCACTGAAGCTTTCTTT. The chain joins TRBV11-2 to TRBJ1-1, with D possibly TRBD1 on 5 matching bases. Per the germline V gene, CDR1 is SGHAT and CDR2 is FQNNGV. V was clipped by 5 bases and J by 4 bases, with 11 bases between them. The CDR3 length is 13 residues.

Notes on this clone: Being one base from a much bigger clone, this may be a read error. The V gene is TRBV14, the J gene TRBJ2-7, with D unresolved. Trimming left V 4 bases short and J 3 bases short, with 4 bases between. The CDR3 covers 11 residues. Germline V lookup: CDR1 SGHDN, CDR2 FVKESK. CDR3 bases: TGTGCCAGCAGCCTCGGCTACGAGCAGTACTTC. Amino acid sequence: CASSLGYEQYF.

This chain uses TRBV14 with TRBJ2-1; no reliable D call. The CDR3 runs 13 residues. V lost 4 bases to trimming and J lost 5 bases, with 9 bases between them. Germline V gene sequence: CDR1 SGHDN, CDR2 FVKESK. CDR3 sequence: CASSRGRHNEQFF. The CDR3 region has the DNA TGTGCCAGCAGCCGAGGTAGGCACAATGAGCAGTTCTTC. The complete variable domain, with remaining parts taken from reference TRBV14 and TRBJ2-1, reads EAGVTQFPSHSVIEKGQTVTLRCDPISGHDNLYWYRRVMGKEIKFLLHFVKESKQDESGMPNNRFLAERTGGTYSTLKVQPAELEDSGVYFCASSRGRHNEQFFGPGTRLTVL.

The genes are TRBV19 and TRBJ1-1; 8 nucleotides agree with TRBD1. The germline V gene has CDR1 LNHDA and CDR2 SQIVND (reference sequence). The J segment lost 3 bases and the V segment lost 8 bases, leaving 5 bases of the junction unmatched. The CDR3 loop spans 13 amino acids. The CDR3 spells CASRDRPYTEAFF. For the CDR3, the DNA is TGTGCCAGTCGGGACAGGCCTTACACTGAAGCTTTCTTT. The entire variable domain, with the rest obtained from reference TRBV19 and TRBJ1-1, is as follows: DGGITQSPKYLFRKEGQNVTLSCEQNLNHDAMYWYRQDPGQGLRLIYYSQIVNDFQKGDIAEGYSVSREKKESFPLTVTSAQKNPTAFYLCASRDRPYTEAFFGQGTRLTVV.

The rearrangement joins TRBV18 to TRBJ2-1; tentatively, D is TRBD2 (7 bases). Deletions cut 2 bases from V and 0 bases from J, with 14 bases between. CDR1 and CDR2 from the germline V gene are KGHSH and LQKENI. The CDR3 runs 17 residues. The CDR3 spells CASSPNTGRGSYNEQFF. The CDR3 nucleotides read TGTGCCAGCTCACCAAACACAGGGAGGGGCTCCTACAATGAGCAGTTCTTC.

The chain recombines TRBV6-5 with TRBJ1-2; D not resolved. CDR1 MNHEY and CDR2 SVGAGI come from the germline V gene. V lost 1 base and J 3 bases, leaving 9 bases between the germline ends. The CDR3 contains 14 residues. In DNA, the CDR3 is TGTGCCAGCAGTTACTACGACACCTACTATGGCTACACCTTC. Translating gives CASSYYDTYYGYTF.

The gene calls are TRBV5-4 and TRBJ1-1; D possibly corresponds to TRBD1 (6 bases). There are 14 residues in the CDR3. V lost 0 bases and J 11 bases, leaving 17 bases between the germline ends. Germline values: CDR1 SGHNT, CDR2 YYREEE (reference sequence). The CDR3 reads CASSLESDLRGAFF. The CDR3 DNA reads TGTGCCAGCAGCTTGGAATCGGATCTCAGGGGCGCTTTCTTT.

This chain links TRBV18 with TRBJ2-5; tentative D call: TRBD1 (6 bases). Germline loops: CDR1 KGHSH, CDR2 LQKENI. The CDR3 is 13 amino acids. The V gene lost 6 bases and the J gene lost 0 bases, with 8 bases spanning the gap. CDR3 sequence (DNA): TGTGCCAGCTCTAGACAGGACCAAGAGACCCAGTACTTC. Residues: CASSRQDQETQYF.